This T cell receptor beta chain was recovered during a study of post-analysis software for immune sequencing data. Overall study: Relapsing-remitting, secondary progressive and progressive-relapsing courses of multiple sclerosis were included. Study-level points and caveats: Under F measure analysis, samples from one preparation batch co-clustered strongly. TRBV5-6, TRBV5-1 and TRBV20-1 belonged to a set of a handful of TRBV segments that were more frequent in patients than controls.

The CDR3 consists of 16 residues. CDR1 is SEHNR and CDR2 is FQNEAQ in the germline V gene (reference sequence). The V end was cut by 4 bases, the J end by 3 bases, with 19 bases between. TCR beta cDNA libraries included unique molecular identifiers. TCRdb analysed the PCR reads with MiXCR anew, one entry per CDR3 protein. The sample has 380,000 or so distinct CDR3 sequences; roughly 30% are singletons. As concerns this clonotype: The antigen is unknown.

Sequencing was performed on blood. The chain recombines TRBV7-9 with TRBJ2-7; weak D call: TRBD1 (6 bases). The TCR sequence derives from a girl aged 5-17 years with multiple sclerosis. The CDR3 sequence: CASSSAETGSSYEQYF. The DNA for the CDR3 is TGTGCCAGCAGCTCAGCGGAAACAGGGAGTAGCTACGAGCAGTACTTC.